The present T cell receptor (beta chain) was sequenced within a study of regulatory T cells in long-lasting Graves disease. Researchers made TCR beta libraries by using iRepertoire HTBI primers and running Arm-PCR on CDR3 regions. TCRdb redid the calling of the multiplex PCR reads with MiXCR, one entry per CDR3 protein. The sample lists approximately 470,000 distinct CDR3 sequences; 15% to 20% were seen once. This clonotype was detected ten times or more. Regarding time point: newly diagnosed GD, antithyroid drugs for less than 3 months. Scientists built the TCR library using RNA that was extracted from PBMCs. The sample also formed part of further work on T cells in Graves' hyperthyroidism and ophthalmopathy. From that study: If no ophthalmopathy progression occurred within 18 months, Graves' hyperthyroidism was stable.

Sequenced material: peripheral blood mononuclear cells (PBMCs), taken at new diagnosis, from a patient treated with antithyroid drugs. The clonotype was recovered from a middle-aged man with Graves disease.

The CDR3 DNA reads as TGTGCCACCAGTGATTCGGACCCGGGGGGCTATGGCTACACCTTC. This sequence encodes CATSDSDPGGYGYTF. The rearrangement links TRBV24-1 to TRBJ1-2; maybe TRBD1 (5 bases). Germline V gene data show CDR1 as KGHDR and CDR2 as SFDVKD. V shed 2 bases and J shed 4 bases, with 13 bases lying between them. The CDR3 is 15 residues long.